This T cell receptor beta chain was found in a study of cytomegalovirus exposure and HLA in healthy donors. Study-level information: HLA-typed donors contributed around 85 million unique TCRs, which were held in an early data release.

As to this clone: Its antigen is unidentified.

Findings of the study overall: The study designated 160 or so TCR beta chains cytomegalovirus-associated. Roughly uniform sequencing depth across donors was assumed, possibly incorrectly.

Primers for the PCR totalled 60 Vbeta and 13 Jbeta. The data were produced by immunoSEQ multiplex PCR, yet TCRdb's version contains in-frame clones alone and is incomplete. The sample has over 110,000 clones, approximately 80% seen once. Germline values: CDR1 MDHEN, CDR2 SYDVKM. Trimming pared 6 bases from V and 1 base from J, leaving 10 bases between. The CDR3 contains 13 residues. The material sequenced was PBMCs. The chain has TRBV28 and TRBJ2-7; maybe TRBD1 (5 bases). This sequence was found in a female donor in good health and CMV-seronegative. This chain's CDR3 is CASRSDSSYEQYF. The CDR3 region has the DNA TGTGCCAGCAGAAGTGACAGTTCCTACGAGCAGTACTTC.